The T cell receptor beta chain under discussion was sequenced for a study of T cell responses to AZD1222 COVID-19 vaccine. Study-level findings and limits: Scientists sampled the repertoires only once the peak T cell response had passed. Dominant CD4 TCR responses targeted spike regions 160-218 and 743-854. Baseline seropositives among AZD1222 recipients totaled only 5 to 7.

There are 15 residues in the CDR3. The germline V gene has CDR1 SNHLY and CDR2 FYNNEI. V was clipped by 8 bases and J by 2 bases; unmatched bases: 9. In this sample, this clone turned up a few times. What it binds is not known. TCRdb's copy holds only in-frame clones and misses some; the assay was immunoSEQ multiplex PCR. The table lists about 79,000 clones, about 83% of them singletons. Sequenced here: peripheral blood, sampled 28 days after the second AZD1222 dose. V gene TRBV2 combines with J gene TRBJ2-5; TRBD2 matches 9 bases. The source of this sequence is an adult who received the AZD1222 COVID-19 vaccine. This CDR3 reads CASEPLAGLQETQYF. The CDR3 region has the DNA TGTGCCAGCGAACCCCTAGCGGGATTACAAGAGACCCAGTACTTC.